These 26 T cell receptor beta chains were all obtained from the same sample, sequenced in a study of T cell responses to AZD1222 COVID-19 vaccine. Clones were sequenced by immunoSEQ multiplex PCR, and TCRdb holds only the in-frame ones, with some missing. Of about 150,000 clones detected, roughly nine tenths appear once; the ten largest clones hold approximately 3.3%. Material: peripheral blood, obtained 28 days after the second AZD1222 dose. The receptors were sampled from an adult who received the AZD1222 COVID-19 vaccine.

There are a few counts of this clone. V gene TRBV13 combines with J gene TRBJ1-6, with no clear D. CDR1 is PRHDT and CDR2 is FYEKMQ in the germline V gene (reference sequence). The V end lost 0 bases, the J end lost 11 bases, and 11 bases lay between the germline ends. The CDR3 consists of 14 residues. DNA of the CDR3: TGTGCCAGCAGCTTAGGCACAGCCTTAACACCCCTCCACTTT. The encoded protein is CASSLGTALTPLHF. The full variable domain, rest sourced from reference TRBV13 and TRBJ1-6, is AAGVIQSPRHLIKEKRETATLKCYPIPRHDTVYWYQQGPGQDPQFLISFYEKMQSDKGSIPDRFSAQQFSDYHSELNMSSLELGDSALYFCASSLGTALTPLHFGNGTRLTVT.

The chain carries TRBV11-2 and TRBJ1-1; D ambiguous. This CDR3 is built from 15 residues. Germline V gene lookup returns CDR1 SGHAT and CDR2 FQNNGV. The V end lost 1 base, the J end lost 5 bases, and 14 bases lay between the germline ends. The CDR3 DNA reads as TGTGCCAGCAGCTTAGCTGAGGGTTGGGCTACTGAAGCTTTCTTT. Its protein product is CASSLAEGWATEAFF.

The chain couples TRBV7-2 to TRBJ2-3, with 14 positions matching TRBD2. CDR1 and CDR2 (germline): SGHTA, FQGNSA. V shed 1 base and J 3 bases; nucleotides not matched to a gene: 3. CDR3 length: 17 residues. The CDR3, as DNA: TGTGCCAGCAGCTTAGTAAGGACTAGCGGGGGGACAGATACGCAGTATTTT. Translation gives CASSLVRTSGGTDTQYF.

The CDR3 sequence is CATSHLSEQFF. In nucleotides, the CDR3 is TGTGCCACCAGCCACCTTTCTGAGCAGTTCTTC. The genes are TRBV15 and TRBJ2-1; D unresolved. There are 11 residues in the CDR3. V was clipped by 5 bases and J by 9 bases, with 8 bases between them. The germline gives CDR1 LNHNV, CDR2 YYDKDF (reference sequence).

V gene TRBV27 combines with J gene TRBJ2-1, with a possible D match to TRBD2 (6 bases). Deletions cut 5 bases from V and 8 bases from J, with 16 bases between. Germline V gene data show CDR1 as MNHEY and CDR2 as SMNVEV (reference sequence). CDR3 length: 14 amino acids. In nucleotides, the CDR3 is TGTGCCAGCAGTAGAGGGAGGTTCACGGATGAGCAGTTCTTC. This translates into CASSRGRFTDEQFF.

This rearrangement joins TRBV1 to TRBJ1-2; TRBD1 is taken as the D call from the table, unchecked against the DNA. TRBV1 is given as a pseudogene. This CDR3 contains 18 residues. The chain's CDR3 is CTSSPKGDRPYPIYGYTF. The DNA for the CDR3 is TGCACCAGCAGCCCTAAAGGGGATAGGCCGTATCCTATTTATGGCTACACCTTC.

The chain combines TRBV27 with TRBJ1-2; D ambiguous. The germline V gene has CDR1 MNHEY and CDR2 SMNVEV (reference sequence). This CDR3 has 15 residues. Trimming removed 0 bases at V and 4 bases at J, with 12 bases between. Here the CDR3 reads CASSLSVPRGYGYTF. DNA of the CDR3: TGTGCCAGCAGTTTATCGGTTCCCCGGGGCTATGGCTACACCTTC.

J is TRBJ1-1 and V is TRBV5-1; D uncertain. V lost 1 base, J lost 5 bases, and 9 bases lay in between. The CDR3 has 13 amino acids. Germline assignment: CDR1 SGHRS and CDR2 YFSETQ. The CDR3 region is CASSLTLSTEAFF. CDR3 DNA sequence: TGCGCCAGCAGCTTGACCCTCTCGACTGAAGCTTTCTTT.

The chain couples TRBV19 to TRBJ1-3, with 7 bases aligning to TRBD1. Trimming took 6 bases from V and 0 from J; bases not matched to a gene: 5. The length of the CDR3 is 15 residues. Germline V CDR1 and CDR2: LNHDA, SQIVND (reference sequence). CDR3 sequence reads: CASRFRDSSGNTIYF. CDR3 nucleotide sequence: TGTGCCAGTAGATTCCGGGACAGCTCTGGAAACACCATATATTTT.

CDR3 loop: CASTTPLGGVADTQYF. The CDR3 DNA is TGTGCCAGCACTACACCTTTAGGGGGAGTGGCAGATACGCAGTATTTT. V is TRBV28 and J is TRBJ2-3; D is possibly TRBD1 (6 bases). The germline V gene has CDR1 MDHEN and CDR2 SYDVKM. The germline V and J ends were trimmed by 7 bases and 4 bases, with 21 bases remaining between them. CDR3 length: 16 amino acids.

The chain has TRBV6-6 and TRBJ1-1; TRBD1 aligns across 9 bases. The CDR3 has 16 amino acids. Germline V CDR1 and CDR2: MNHNY, SVGAGI (reference sequence). The junction had 12 bases not matched to a gene; V was cut back by 5 bases and J by 5 bases. The CDR3 protein is CASSNPQGADETEAFF. DNA for the CDR3: TGTGCCAGCAGTAACCCACAGGGGGCGGATGAGACTGAAGCTTTCTTT.

This rearrangement joins TRBV24-1 to TRBJ1-1; no clear D gene. The CDR3 sequence is 11 residues long. Germline assignment: CDR1 KGHDR and CDR2 SFDVKD. The V end was cut by 5 bases, the J end by 8 bases, with 8 bases between. CDR3 coding DNA: TGTGCCACCAGTGGGGCCTCAGAAGCTTTCTTT. Translation gives CATSGASEAFF.

This rearrangement joins TRBV5-1 to TRBJ1-1, with D unresolved. The CDR3 has 15 amino acids. With 0 bases removed from V and 5 bases from J, the gap between germline ends came to 14 bases. The germline V gene encodes CDR1 SGHRS and CDR2 YFSETQ. Written as DNA, the CDR3 is TGCGCCAGCAGCTTGGTAGCAGGTGAGGGAACTGAAGCTTTCTTT. It is translated as CASSLVAGEGTEAFF.

The rearrangement joins TRBV11-2 to TRBJ2-2; 7 bases are a match to TRBD2. The germline gives CDR1 SGHAT, CDR2 FQNNGV. V trimming: 1 base; J trimming: 5 bases; junction bases outside the gene matches: 4. The CDR3 consists of 15 residues. In DNA, the CDR3 is TGTGCCAGCAGCTTAGCGGGAGGCAATACCGGGGAGCTGTTTTTT. Encoded protein: CASSLAGGNTGELFF.

This clone showed up just once. Here the CDR3 DNA reads TGTGCCAGCAGTGAGCAGGGTTACACCGGGGAGCTGTTTTTT. It encodes CASSEQGYTGELFF. V gene TRBV6-1 combines with J gene TRBJ2-2; possible D gene TRBD1, 5 bases. Germline CDR1 is MNHNS and CDR2 is SASEGT. Between the trimmed V and J ends, which lost 3 bases and 3 bases, there was a span of 8 bases. The CDR3 has 14 residues.

This chain joins TRBV10-1 and TRBJ2-2; a possible D gene is TRBD1 (5 bases). The CDR3 runs 15 residues. CDR1 and CDR2 from the germline V gene are WNHNN and SYGVQD (reference sequence). Trimming removed 3 bases at V and 3 bases at J, with 11 bases between. DNA for the CDR3: TGCGCCAGCAGTGATGGGGCAGATCACACCGGGGAGCTGTTTTTT. This encodes CASSDGADHTGELFF.

The chain joins TRBV7-6 to TRBJ2-7; TRBD1 aligns across 9 bases. This CDR3 region has 17 residues. Germline-derived CDR1 and CDR2 are SGHVS and FNYEAQ. V was clipped by 1 base and J by 0 bases; unmatched bases: 7. The CDR3: CASSLVIPGQGSYEQYF. CDR3 bases: TGTGCCAGCAGCTTAGTGATTCCGGGACAGGGCTCCTACGAGCAGTACTTC.

The CDR3 protein is CASSYTTGIGNTIYF. In DNA form, the CDR3 reads TGTGCCAGCAGTTACACGACAGGGATAGGAAACACCATATATTTT. The chain has TRBV6-5 and TRBJ1-3, with TRBD1 matching 7 bases. This CDR3 is built from 15 residues. Germline CDR1 and CDR2: MNHEY and SVGAGI. J gave up 4 bases and V 2 bases, and 5 bases lay outside the gene matches.

J is TRBJ1-3 and V is TRBV5-8; unclear D gene. V lost 0 bases and J lost 0, with 4 bases in between. From germline, CDR1 is SGHTS and CDR2 YDEGEE. The CDR3 is made up of 14 amino acids. The chain's CDR3 is CASSLGNSGNTIYF. In DNA form, the CDR3 reads TGTGCCAGCAGCTTGGGAAACTCTGGAAACACCATATATTTT.

The chain carries TRBV21-1 and TRBJ1-5; TRBD1 is the table's D call, not checked against the DNA. TRBV21-1 is labeled a pseudogene. CDR3 length: 16 amino acids. This CDR3 reads CASSKEAGGRNQPQHF. Here the CDR3 DNA reads TGTGCCAGCAGCAAAGAAGCAGGGGGTCGGAATCAGCCCCAGCATTTT.

This chain links TRBV2 with TRBJ2-1; 7 bases fit TRBD1. The CDR3 runs 16 residues. After removal of 1 base from V and 5 bases from J, the junction contained 8 bases not matched to a gene. Germline loops: CDR1 SNHLY, CDR2 FYNNEI. This CDR3 reads CASSEEIGTANNEQFF. DNA for the CDR3: TGTGCCAGCAGTGAAGAAATAGGGACAGCGAACAATGAGCAGTTCTTC.

The chain has TRBV3-1 (or the pseudogene TRBV3-2) and TRBJ1-6, with D perhaps TRBD1 (6 bases). This CDR3 region has 15 residues. Deletions cut 2 bases from V and 10 bases from J, with 15 bases between. Germline V gene lookup returns CDR1 LGHDT and CDR2 YNNKEL (reference sequence). In DNA, the CDR3 is TGTGCCAGCAGCCAACGGCCGGAGGGGGAATCACCCCTCCACTTT. Amino acid sequence: CASSQRPEGESPLHF.

The J gene is TRBJ1-6, the V gene TRBV5-1; 9 nucleotides match TRBD1. The V gene's germline CDR1 is SGHRS and CDR2 YFSETQ. V lost 4 bases to trimming and J lost 10 bases; unmatched junction nucleotides: 12. The CDR3 totals 16 residues. Written as DNA, the CDR3 is TGCGCCAGCAGCCTAGGTGCCGGGACAGGGCGGTCACCCCTCCACTTT. This encodes CASSLGAGTGRSPLHF.

V usage is TRBV5-1 and J usage is TRBJ2-3; D may be TRBD2 (6 bases). Trimming removed 0 bases at V and 2 bases at J, with 13 bases between. This CDR3 region has 16 residues. Germline V gives CDR1 SGHRS, CDR2 YFSETQ. The CDR3 sequence is CASSLGRDSYTDTQYF. DNA of the CDR3: TGCGCCAGCAGCTTGGGACGGGACTCTTACACAGATACGCAGTATTTT. Full variable domain (outside the CDR3, taken from reference TRBV5-1 and TRBJ2-3): KAGVTQTPRYLIKTRGQQVTLSCSPISGHRSVSWYQQTPGQGLQFLFEYFSETQRNKGNFPGRFSGRQFSNSRSEMNVSTLELGDSALYLCASSLGRDSYTDTQYFGPGTRLTVL.

The chain is built from TRBV7-9 and TRBJ1-5, with a possible D match to TRBD1 (5 bases). The CDR3 spans 16 residues. V lost 5 bases and J lost 2, with 16 bases in between. Germline V gene lookup returns CDR1 SEHNR and CDR2 FQNEAQ (reference sequence). CDR3 loop: CASSPSQGVGNQPQHF. The CDR3 DNA reads as TGTGCCAGCAGCCCTAGCCAGGGTGTCGGCAATCAGCCCCAGCATTTT.

This chain uses TRBV27 with TRBJ2-2; 15 bases map to TRBD2. The ends lost 7 bases at V and 4 bases at J; junction bases unmatched: 13. In germline, CDR1 is MNHEY, CDR2 SMNVEV (reference sequence). There are 19 residues in the CDR3. The CDR3 bases are TGTGCCAGCACCCGATTAGGACTAGCGGGAGGGCCGATCACCGGGGAGCTGTTTTTT. This sequence encodes CASTRLGLAGGPITGELFF.